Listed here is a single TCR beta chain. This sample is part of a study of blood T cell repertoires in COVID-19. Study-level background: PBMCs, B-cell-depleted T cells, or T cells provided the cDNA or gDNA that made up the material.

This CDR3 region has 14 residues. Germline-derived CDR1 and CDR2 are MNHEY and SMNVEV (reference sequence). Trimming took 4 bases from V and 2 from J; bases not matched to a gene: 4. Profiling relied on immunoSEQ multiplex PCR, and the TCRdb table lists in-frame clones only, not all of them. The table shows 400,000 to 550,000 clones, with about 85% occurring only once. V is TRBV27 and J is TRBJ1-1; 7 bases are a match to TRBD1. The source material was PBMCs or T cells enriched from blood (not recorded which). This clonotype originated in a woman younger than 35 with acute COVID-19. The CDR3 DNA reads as TGTGCCAGCAGTTCAGGGACAGCAAACACTGAAGCTTTCTTT. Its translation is CASSSGTANTEAFF.